A selection of T cell receptor delta chains follows, all from one sample in a study of delta chains in infants with herpesvirus infections. TCRdb reprocessed the RT-PCR reads through CATT. The repertoire includes 1,400 or so delta-chain clones, 6.9% of them detected once, and 10% sits in the top ten. The source material was peripheral blood, sampled at time point 1 of longitudinal follow-up. These receptors were obtained from a human donor who was a Ugandan infant, either HIV-exposed or HIV-unexposed (not recorded which). The CDR3 runs from the conserved cysteine through the conserved F or W. A D gene is named only where the DNA matches it firmly. Expanded clones are given a class, and other clones once, few, many or no size at all.

len	v_gene	j_gene	d_gene	abundance	CDR3aa	CDR3nt
22	TRDV1	TRDJ1	TRDD2	few	CALGAKISYTSGGLYYTDKLIF	TGTGCTCTTGGGGCCAAAATTTCCTACACCAGCGGGGGGTTGTACTACACCGATAAACTCATCTTT
23	TRDV1	TRDJ1	TRDD3	few	CALGNPPRSTGLGDTGVADKLIF	TGTGCTCTTGGGAACCCCCCCCGCTCGACGGGGCTGGGGGATACGGGTGTAGCCGATAAACTCATCTTT
22	TRDV1	TRDJ1	NA	medium-sized	CALGEPQNTYKILARYTDKLIF	TGTGCTCTTGGGGAACCTCAGAACACTTACAAAATACTGGCAAGGTACACCGATAAACTCATCTTT
17	TRDV3	TRDJ1	TRDD3	NA	CALARGGYALDADKLIF	TGTGCCTTGGCTAGGGGGGGATACGCCCTAGACGCCGATAAACTCATCTTT
22	TRDV1	TRDJ1	TRDD3	large	CALGELPRGTRGYFPYTDKLIF	TGTGCTCTTGGGGAACTACCTCGCGGAACACGGGGATACTTCCCCTACACCGATAAACTCATCTTT
20	TRDV1	TRDJ1	TRDD3	large	CALGEHSYLWGILGSDKLIF	TGTGCTCTTGGGGAACATTCCTACCTCTGGGGGATCCTCGGGTCCGATAAACTCATCTTT
15	TRDV2	TRDJ2	TRDD3	large	CACDPLGYGEAQLFF	TGTGCCTGTGACCCCCTAGGATACGGGGAAGCACAACTCTTCTTT
18	TRAV29/DV5	TRDJ1	TRDD3	medium-sized	CAASCAPFYYWGIRELIF	TGTGCAGCAAGCTGTGCCCCTTTCTATTACTGGGGGATACGCGAACTCATCTTT
22	TRDV1	TRDJ1	NA	medium-sized	CALGELAFLFYPLMMYTDKLIF	TGTGCTCTTGGGGAACTAGCGTTCCTATTTTACCCGCTCATGATGTACACCGATAAACTCATCTTT
16	TRDV2	TRDJ1	TRDD3	large	CACPSGGYSYTDKLIF	TGTGCCTGCCCCTCTGGGGGATACTCGTACACCGATAAACTCATCTTT
19	TRDV1	TRDJ1	NA	medium-sized	CALGELVLLGRMYTDKLIF	TGTGCTCTTGGGGAATTGGTCCTACTGGGGAGAATGTACACCGATAAACTCATCTTT
22	TRDV1	TRDJ1	TRDD3	large	CALGEPSFLPTYWGIRNDKLIF	TGTGCTCTTGGGGAACCGTCCTTCCTCCCGACGTACTGGGGGATACGCAACGATAAACTCATCTTT
21	TRDV1	TRDJ1	TRDD3	medium-sized	CALGELVPTSGGCPVTDKLIF	TGTGCTCTTGGGGAACTCGTTCCTACGTCTGGGGGATGTCCGGTGACCGATAAACTCATCTTT
17	TRDV2	TRDJ1	NA	large	CACDTLGPAGRTDKLIF	TGTGCCTGTGACACCCTGGGGCCCGCAGGGAGGACCGATAAACTCATCTTT
15	TRDV3	TRDJ1	NA	medium-sized	CACNLVQLYTDKLIF	TGTGCCTGTAATTTAGTCCAGCTGTACACCGATAAACTCATCTTT
19	TRDV1	TRDJ1	TRDD3	NA	CALGDPLPHWGTYTDKLIF	TGTGCTCTTGGGGATCCACTTCCCCACTGGGGGACTTACACCGATAAACTCATCTTT
17	TRDV1	TRDJ1	NA	medium-sized	CALGEVVNPPGPDKLIF	TGTGCTCTTGGGGAAGTAGTTAACCCCCCCGGGCCCGATAAACTCATCTTT
15	TRDV1	TRDJ1	NA	large	CALGELSTRPPKLIF	TGTGCTCTTGGGGAACTGTCCACCCGGCCCCCAAAACTCATCTTT
19	TRAV29/DV5	TRDJ1	TRDD3	NA	CAAAPKCWGMHPYTDKLIF	TGTGCAGCAGCCCCTAAGTGCTGGGGGATGCATCCATACACCGATAAACTCATCTTT
21	TRAV29/DV5	TRDJ1	TRDD3	medium-sized	CAASAPPSYVQTGGYLDKLIF	TGTGCAGCAAGCGCCCCTCCTTCCTACGTCCAGACTGGGGGATACCTCGATAAACTCATCTTT
17	TRDV2	TRDJ1	TRDD3	NA	CACDTGDTWGHTDKLIF	TGTGCCTGTGACACCGGGGATACGTGGGGACACACCGATAAACTCATCTTT
21	TRDV1	TRDJ1	NA	large	CALGERDSLVLYLTYTDKLIF	TGTGCTCTTGGGGAACGGGATTCCCTTGTTCTGTACCTAACTTACACCGATAAACTCATCTTT
19	TRDV3	TRDJ1	TRDD3	few	CASTFPTPYWGIHGYKLIF	TGTGCCTCCACCTTCCCCACGCCTTACTGGGGGATACACGGATATAAACTCATCTTT
20	TRDV1	TRDJ1	NA	large	CALGLPNETSRDGYTDKLIF	TGTGCTCTTGGGCTTCCGAACGAGACGTCCCGGGATGGGTACACCGATAAACTCATCTTT
20	TRDV1	TRDJ2	NA	NA	CALGEHLPILGSNATAQLFF	TGTGCTCTTGGGGAGCATCTTCCTATTCTGGGGTCAAATGCAACAGCACAACTCTTCTTT
18	TRDV1	TRDJ1	NA	large	CALGENIVVPGFADKLIF	TGTGCTCTTGGGGAAAATATCGTTGTCCCGGGGTTCGCCGATAAACTCATCTTT
19	TRDV1	TRDJ2	NA	medium-sized	CALGDPAPLWGFMTAQLFF	TGTGCTCTTGGGGACCCGGCGCCTCTGTGGGGATTCATGACAGCACAACTCTTCTTT
16	TRDV1	TRDJ3	NA	medium-sized	CALGGRKVWDTRQMFF	TGTGCTCTTGGGGGACGCAAAGTCTGGGACACCCGACAGATGTTTTTC
19	TRDV2	TRDJ3	TRDD3	few	CACDVLGDTSSWDTRQMFF	TGTGCCTGTGACGTACTGGGGGATACAAGCTCCTGGGACACCCGACAGATGTTTTTC
21	TRDV2	TRDJ3	TRDD3	few	CACDTGIRGILEPWDTRQMFF	TGTGCCTGTGACACCGGAATCCGGGGGATACTCGAGCCCTGGGACACCCGACAGATGTTTTTC
16	TRDV1	TRDJ1	TRDD3	medium-sized	CALGERGWGIPDKLIF	TGTGCTCTTGGGGAACGGGGGTGGGGGATTCCCGATAAACTCATCTTT
16	TRDV1	TRDJ1	NA	medium-sized	CALGGPTGGYTDKLIF	TGTGCTCTTGGGGGTCCTACGGGGGGATACACCGATAAACTCATCTTT
15	TRAV38-2/DV8	TRDJ1	TRDD3	large	CAISGGYAGWRKLIF	TGTGCTATAAGTGGGGGATACGCCGGTTGGAGAAAACTCATCTTT
22	TRDV1	TRDJ1	TRDD3	NA	CALGELITSYGDTPYYTDKLIF	TGTGCTCTTGGGGAACTTATTACCTCCTACGGGGATACCCCCTACTACACCGATAAACTCATCTTT
20	TRDV2	TRDJ3	TRDD3	large	CACDTVLGDSSSWDTRQMFF	TGTGCCTGTGACACCGTACTGGGGGATTCCAGCTCCTGGGACACCCGACAGATGTTTTTC
16	TRDV3	TRDJ1	NA	large	CAFMSFKKPLTDKLIF	TGTGCCTTTATGTCCTTCAAAAAACCACTGACCGATAAACTCATCTTT
22	TRDV1	TRDJ1	NA	large	CALGELDYHSSYLRGSGGKLIF	TGTGCTCTTGGGGAACTAGATTATCATTCATCCTACTTACGGGGGAGTGGGGGTAAACTCATCTTT
22	TRDV1	TRDJ1	TRDD2	few	CALGGAGAFLRVLGPRTDKLIF	TGTGCTCTTGGGGGGGCGGGGGCCTTCCTACGCGTACTGGGCCCCCGAACCGATAAACTCATCTTT
19	TRDV1	TRDJ1	NA	medium-sized	CALGEIKGRPTPRYEGLIF	TGTGCTCTTGGGGAAATTAAGGGGCGTCCTACCCCCCGATACGAAGGACTCATCTTT
18	TRDV2	TRDJ2	TRDD3	medium-sized	CACDTVGEFGALTAQLFF	TGTGCCTGTGACACCGTGGGGGAATTCGGGGCTTTGACAGCACAACTCTTCTTT
16	TRDV1	TRDJ1	NA	large	CALGEEIGGRLLKLIF	TGTGCTCTTGGGGAAGAGATAGGGGGCCGCCTTTTGAAACTCATCTTT
20	TRDV2	TRDJ2	TRDD3	large	CACDTVRTGGFPPLTAQLFF	TGTGCCTGTGACACCGTTCGTACTGGGGGATTCCCCCCTTTGACAGCACAACTCTTCTTT